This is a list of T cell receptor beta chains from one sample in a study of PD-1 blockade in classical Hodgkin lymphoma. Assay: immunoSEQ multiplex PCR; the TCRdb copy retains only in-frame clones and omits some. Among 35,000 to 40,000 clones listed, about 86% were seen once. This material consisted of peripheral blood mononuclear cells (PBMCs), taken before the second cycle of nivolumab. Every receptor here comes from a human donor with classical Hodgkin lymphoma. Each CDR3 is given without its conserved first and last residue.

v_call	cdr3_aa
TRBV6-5	ASNLDSSYEQY
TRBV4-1	ASSHGQGAYEQY
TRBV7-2	ASSSDGPSTYEQY
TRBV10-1	ASSPTSGRAYNEQF
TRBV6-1	ASSDPGGANVLT
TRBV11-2	ASSLVRGRGETQY
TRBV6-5	ASSYSIQAYEQF
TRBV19	ASAQGLAYEQY
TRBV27	ASSSLSDRYNEKLF
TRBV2	ASTVQENNYGYT
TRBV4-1	ASSHRQNTEAF
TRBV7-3	ASSLRGYNEQF
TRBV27	ASSLSKGLNTEAF
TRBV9	ASSFEDWSYEQY
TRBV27	ASSYQAYYGYT
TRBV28	ASTFSLAGIGDTQY
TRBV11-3	ASSLDGASGMRTDTQY
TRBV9	ASSVEDSYNEQF
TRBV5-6	ASSLQRANTDTQY
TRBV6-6	ASSRVSNQPQH
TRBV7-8	ASSSGTSDGTQY
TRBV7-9	ASSLISEVRSYNEQF
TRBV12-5	ASGFGPSYNEQF
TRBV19	ASSLIEGGNEKLF
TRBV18	ASSPDRYGQQY
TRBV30	AWNPGQADTEAF
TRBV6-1	ASSPRGGYEQY
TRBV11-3	ASSVPGRMNSYNEQF
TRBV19	ASSINPGELF
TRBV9	ASSVISGANVLT
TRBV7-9	ASSLLAGTTYEQY
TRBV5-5	ASSLAPGQGLGGQEAF
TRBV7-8	ASRILAGGSYEQY
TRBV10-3	AISEKLNGDEQY
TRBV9	ASSARDQAYNEQF
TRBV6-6	ASSYVQGADEQY
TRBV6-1	ASSVGRRSLESEAF
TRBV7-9	ASSWDRGREKLF
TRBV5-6	ASSMRRLAKNIQY
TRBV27	ASSFGTGGLDVNSPLH
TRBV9	ASSPRSGSPNTGELF
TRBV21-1	ASSKQMPGLPEMYEQY
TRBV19	ASSKGINQPQH
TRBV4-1	ASSPSLAGDSYNEQF
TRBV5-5	ASSRDRVSYEQY
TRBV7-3	ASSVAGQGGYEQY
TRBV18	ATLTDLSSTDTQY
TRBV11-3	ASSPGTGAF
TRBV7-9	ASSTQGGKNNEQF